The next 10 T cell receptor beta chains were all read from a single sample in a study of blood T cell repertoires in COVID-19 (dated by TCRdb to 2020 to 2022). Libraries were made using the immunoSEQ multiplex PCR assay. Entries here come from immuneACCESS through TCRdb and include only in-frame sequences with V and J called. Some clones fail to appear in such tables; in the studies checked, an unresolved V gene covers under half of the shortfall, and the cause of the remainder is unknown. This sample holds fewer than 200,000 clones; 88% were observed only once. Around 2% of the sample belongs to the ten largest clones. The material sequenced was peripheral blood. These receptors originate from a man aged 50 or older who had recovered from COVID-19.

This clone came up once. The chain uses TRBV5-1 and TRBJ2-1; 8 positions agree with TRBD2. Germline loops: CDR1 SGHRS, CDR2 YFSETQ. The CDR3 covers 17 residues. V shed 4 bases and J 1 base; nucleotides not matched to a gene: 10. The DNA of the CDR3 is TGCGCCAGCAGCACTGATGGACTAGCCTATTCCTACAATGAGCAGTTCTTC. It yields the protein CASSTDGLAYSYNEQFF. Complete variable domain (other parts from reference TRBV5-1 and TRBJ2-1): KAGVTQTPRYLIKTRGQQVTLSCSPISGHRSVSWYQQTPGQGLQFLFEYFSETQRNKGNFPGRFSGRQFSNSRSEMNVSTLELGDSALYLCASSTDGLAYSYNEQFFGPGTRLTVL.

The chain recombines TRBV6-5 with TRBJ1-2, with D perhaps TRBD1 (6 bases). Trimming removed 4 bases at V and 2 bases at J, with 14 bases between. CDR1 and CDR2 from the germline V gene are MNHEY and SVGAGI. The CDR3 contains 15 residues. The CDR3 protein is CASSSPTGPNYGYTF. In DNA form, the CDR3 reads TGTGCCAGCAGTTCCCCGACAGGCCCCAACTATGGCTACACCTTC.

This chain uses TRBV6-1 with TRBJ1-1; D perhaps matches TRBD1 (5 bases). Trimming shortened V by 3 bases and J by 7 bases, and 21 bases separated the two germline ends. In germline, CDR1 is MNHNS, CDR2 SASEGT. The length of the CDR3 is 16 residues. CDR3 in amino acids: CASSDTGGMSLFEAFF. The DNA for the CDR3 is TGTGCCAGCAGTGACACAGGTGGGATGAGCCTTTTTGAAGCTTTCTTT.

The chain couples TRBV29-1 to TRBJ2-2, with 11 positions matching TRBD2. V lost 7 bases and J lost 4; bases outside the gene matches: 11. This CDR3 is 16 amino acids long. Looked up from germline, CDR1 is SQVTM and CDR2 is ANQGSEA. For the CDR3, the DNA is TGCAGCGCTAGACTAGCGGGAAACCTCGGCACCGGGGAGCTGTTTTTT. Translating it yields CSARLAGNLGTGELFF.

V is TRBV19 and J is TRBJ1-1; TRBD1 aligns across 7 bases. Germline V gene lookup returns CDR1 LNHDA and CDR2 SQIVND (reference sequence). This CDR3 is 14 amino acids long. Trimming at V came to 9 bases and at J to 6 bases, leaving 13 bases not matched to a gene. The CDR3 here is CASAWDSRVPEAFF. The CDR3 DNA is TGTGCCAGCGCTTGGGACAGTCGAGTCCCTGAAGCTTTCTTT.

J is TRBJ2-1 and V is TRBV5-1, with D perhaps matching TRBD1 (6 bases). The CDR3 covers 14 residues. Per the germline V gene, CDR1 is SGHRS and CDR2 is YFSETQ. The ends were cut back, 5 bases at V and 4 bases at J, with 13 bases in the middle. The CDR3 nucleotides are TGCGCCAGCAGTCCCGTTCAGGGGTACAATGAGCAGTTCTTC. The encoded protein is CASSPVQGYNEQFF.

The chain joins TRBV7-2 to TRBJ1-2, with D possibly matching TRBD1 (5 bases). V was pared by 5 bases and J by 8 bases, with 15 bases between. Germline V gene data show CDR1 as SGHTA and CDR2 as FQGNSA. This CDR3 comprises 13 residues. Written as DNA, the CDR3 is TGTGCCAGCAGCGTGGGCCAGGGTAGAGGCTACACCTTC. Translation: CASSVGQGRGYTF.

The rearrangement uses TRBV7-9 and TRBJ2-2, with D possibly TRBD1 on 5 matching bases. Germline V gene sequence: CDR1 SEHNR, CDR2 FQNEAQ (reference sequence). CDR3 length: 16 residues. Between the trimmed V and J ends, which lost 5 bases and 2 bases, there was a span of 15 bases. The CDR3 nucleotides read TGTGCCAGCAGCACTGCCAGGGCGCTAAACACCGGGGAGCTGTTTTTT. Translating gives CASSTARALNTGELFF.

The chain combines TRBV27 with TRBJ2-1; 7 bases are shared with TRBD2. V trimming: 7 bases; J trimming: 5 bases; junction bases outside the gene matches: 2. The CDR3 length is 12 residues. Germline assignment: CDR1 MNHEY and CDR2 SMNVEV (reference sequence). As DNA, the CDR3 is TGTGCCAGCACCCGGGGGGACAATGAGCAGTTCTTC. Amino acids: CASTRGDNEQFF.

This chain joins TRBV11-2 and TRBJ2-7; 9 nucleotides align to TRBD2. J gave up 3 bases and V 0 bases, and 9 bases lay outside the gene matches. The germline V gene encodes CDR1 SGHAT and CDR2 FQNNGV. The CDR3 contains 17 residues. The CDR3 reads CASSLDSLAGQGYEQYF. CDR3 nucleotides: TGTGCCAGCAGCTTAGATTCCCTAGCGGGGCAGGGCTACGAGCAGTACTTC. Based on the CDR3 plus reference TRBV11-2 and TRBJ2-7, the full variable domain is EAGVAQSPRYKIIEKRQSVAFWCNPISGHATLYWYQQILGQGPKLLIQFQNNGVVDDSQLPKDRFSAERLKGVDSTLKIQPAKLEDSAVYLCASSLDSLAGQGYEQYFGPGTRLTVT.